Listed below are T cell receptor beta chains from one sample, sequenced in a study of T cell responses to AZD1222 COVID-19 vaccine. Sequenced by immunoSEQ multiplex PCR; TCRdb stores in-frame clones only, minus some. The sample has fewer than 130,000 clones; about 95% are singletons. The sequenced sample was peripheral blood, obtained 28 days after the second AZD1222 dose. These receptors were taken from an adult who received the AZD1222 COVID-19 vaccine. Each CDR3 is given with its conserved first and last residue. Each record gives: V gene, J gene, clone size, CDR3 protein. Size tells how often a clone was seen (once, few, many) or the class of an expanded clone, and some rows leave it out.

TRBV6-5	TRBJ1-2	.	CASSYDANYGYTF
TRBV6-5	TRBJ2-1	.	CASSRSGAVEQFF
TRBV6-5	TRBJ1-2	.	CASSTVNYGYTF
TRBV7-2	TRBJ1-6	.	CASSPPDRVRSPLHF
TRBV11-2	TRBJ1-1	.	CASSFFQGVTEAFF
TRBV7-9	TRBJ1-1	.	CASNERRGHTNTEAFF
TRBV6-5	TRBJ2-7	.	CASSSQTGAHSYEQYF
TRBV4-1	TRBJ1-5	.	CASSQVGSNQPQHF
TRBV10-2	TRBJ1-6	.	CASRADYDSPLHF
TRBV28	TRBJ2-7	.	CASSLAPSYEQYF
TRBV7-9	TRBJ1-1	.	CASSRPQGVNTEAFF
TRBV29-1	TRBJ2-5	once	CSVGRVEETQYF
TRBV27	TRBJ1-6	.	CASSLPTGGGKKGSPLHF
TRBV6-5	TRBJ1-2	.	CASSYSGAHYGYTF
TRBV16	TRBJ1-2	.	CASSQSRGYTF